These 30 T cell receptor beta chains originate from one sample sequenced in a study of T cells in localized non-small cell lung cancer. Clones were read by immunoSEQ multiplex PCR, and TCRdb kept only the in-frame ones, dropping some. This table holds some 30,000 clones, 85% to 95% found once. Sample: peripheral blood, taken before any cancer treatment. The origin of the receptors is a woman aged 40-69 years with stage I lung adenocarcinoma.

V and J are TRBV7-9 and TRBJ1-1; tentative D call: TRBD1 (6 bases). V lost 5 bases to trimming and J lost 11 bases, with 12 bases between them. CDR1 and CDR2 (germline): SEHNR, FQNEAQ (reference sequence). The CDR3 spans 11 residues. Written as DNA, the CDR3 is TGTGCCAGCAGCAACAACAGGGACGCTTTCTTT. Translating it yields CASSNNRDAFF.

CDR3 nucleotide sequence: TGTGCCAGCAGCCCCTGGGGACAGGGTCGGGATTCACCCCTCCACTTT. This gives the protein CASSPWGQGRDSPLHF. The chain has TRBV11-2 and TRBJ1-6; 9 bases are a match to TRBD1. The germline gives CDR1 SGHAT, CDR2 FQNNGV. The CDR3 extends over 16 amino acids. The trim removed 5 bases at V and 8 bases at J, leaving 10 bases unmatched.

The J gene is TRBJ2-7, the V gene TRBV19; either TRBD1 or TRBD2 may supply D (6 bases each). The germline V gene has CDR1 LNHDA and CDR2 SQIVND (reference sequence). The CDR3 spans 13 residues. Between the trimmed V and J ends, which lost 5 bases and 5 bases, there was a span of 13 bases. The CDR3, as DNA: TGTGCCAGTAGTTGGGGGGCTTCGGACGAGCAGTACTTC. Translating it yields CASSWGASDEQYF.

The genes are TRBV7-2 and TRBJ1-1, with D possibly TRBD1 on 5 matching bases. The CDR3 loop spans 15 amino acids. V was pared by 5 bases and J by 4 bases, with 17 bases between. Per germline, CDR1 SGHTA and CDR2 FQGNSA. The CDR3 reads CASSEDTFRTTEAFF. CDR3 DNA: TGTGCCAGCAGCGAGGACACTTTTAGGACCACTGAAGCTTTCTTT.

The rearrangement joins TRBV15 to TRBJ2-3, with unresolved D. The ends were cut back, 3 bases at V and 1 base at J, with 20 bases in the middle. CDR3 length: 18 residues. Germline assignment: CDR1 LNHNV and CDR2 YYDKDF (reference sequence). CDR3 nucleotide sequence: TGTGCCACCAGCAGCCCCTTTTTTGAGCACGGGCGCACAGATACGCAGTATTTT. Translation gives CATSSPFFEHGRTDTQYF.

V usage is TRBV6-6 and J usage is TRBJ2-7; 9 bases map to TRBD1. Trimming removed 9 bases from V and 5 bases from J; junction bases left unmatched: 11. The CDR3 has 14 amino acids. Germline assignment: CDR1 MNHNY and CDR2 SVGAGI (reference sequence). CDR3 amino acids: CASYPGTGRNEQYF. The CDR3 nucleotides read TGTGCCAGTTATCCCGGGACAGGGAGAAACGAGCAGTACTTC.

A single count supports this clone. The V call is TRBV11-3, the J call TRBJ2-5; possible D gene TRBD2, 6 bases. From germline, CDR1 is SGHNT and CDR2 YENEEA. There are 15 residues in the CDR3. The V end was cut by 0 bases, the J end by 6 bases, with 14 bases between. The CDR3 here is CASSLDRRDSKTQYF. Here the CDR3 DNA reads TGTGCCAGCAGCTTAGATCGGCGGGATTCGAAGACCCAGTACTTC.

The CDR3 protein is CASTIGTSGYNEQFF. CDR3 nucleotides: TGTGCCAGTACCATCGGGACTAGCGGGTACAATGAGCAGTTCTTC. V is TRBV19 and J is TRBJ2-1, with 12 nucleotides matching TRBD2. V lost 7 bases, J lost 4 bases, and 5 bases stayed unmatched. The CDR3 loop spans 15 amino acids. Germline loops: CDR1 LNHDA, CDR2 SQIVND (reference sequence).

The rearrangement uses TRBV5-1 and TRBJ2-1, with 7 bases aligning to TRBD1. The CDR3 is 15 residues long. J was trimmed by 8 bases and V by 4 bases; bases with no gene match: 12. CDR1 is SGHRS, CDR2 YFSETQ, per germline. The CDR3 region is CASSVYNPGTDEQFF. DNA for the CDR3: TGCGCCAGCAGCGTATATAACCCAGGGACAGATGAGCAGTTCTTC.

Written as DNA, the CDR3 is TGTGCCAGCTCATCACAGGGGTACGGCCTTTACGAGCAGTACTTC. Translation gives CASSSQGYGLYEQYF. This sequence joins TRBV18 and TRBJ2-7; TRBD1 matches 7 bases. The CDR3 loop spans 15 amino acids. Germline V gives CDR1 KGHSH, CDR2 LQKENI. The trim removed 5 bases at V and 4 bases at J, leaving 11 bases unmatched.

CDR3 protein: CASSSRDRGIEKLFF. In nucleotides, the CDR3 is TGTGCCAGCAGCTCCCGGGACAGGGGTATTGAAAAACTGTTTTTT. This chain joins TRBV9 and TRBJ1-4; 10 positions agree with TRBD1. The CDR3 consists of 15 residues. The ends lost 4 bases at V and 7 bases at J; junction bases unmatched: 7. The germline V gene encodes CDR1 SGDLS and CDR2 YYNGEE.

The chain has TRBV7-2 and TRBJ2-1, with D possibly TRBD1 on 8 matching bases. Germline V gene sequence: CDR1 SGHTA, CDR2 FQGNSA. V was shortened by 5 bases and J by 5 bases, with 22 bases between the two germline ends. This CDR3 region has 17 residues. CDR3 DNA: TGTGCCAGCAGCCTCCCCCGCGGGGGCAGGGGGCACAATGAGCAGTTCTTC. Translating it yields CASSLPRGGRGHNEQFF.

The V call is TRBV2, the J call TRBJ2-5, with a weak D call TRBD2 (6 bases). Trimming removed 4 bases from V and 0 bases from J, with 9 bases in between. The length of the CDR3 is 14 residues. Germline values: CDR1 SNHLY, CDR2 FYNNEI. Here the CDR3 reads CASSVQRDQETQYF. DNA for the CDR3: TGTGCCAGCAGTGTTCAGCGGGACCAAGAGACCCAGTACTTC.

This chain uses TRBV16 with TRBJ1-2; weak D call: TRBD1 (5 bases). V shed 0 bases and J shed 2 bases, with 7 bases lying between them. The V gene's germline CDR1 is KGHSY and CDR2 FQNENV. The CDR3 sequence is 14 residues long. The CDR3 is CASSQSGRNYGYTF. DNA of the CDR3: TGTGCCAGCAGCCAATCGGGACGCAACTATGGCTACACCTTC.

The chain carries TRBV4-3 and TRBJ2-2, with 10 nucleotides matching TRBD2. The junction had 11 bases not matched to a gene; V was cut back by 0 bases and J by 4 bases. The germline gives CDR1 LGHNA, CDR2 YSLEER. The CDR3 consists of 19 residues. CDR3 in DNA: TGCGCCAGCAGCCAAGAAGGGCTAGCGGGGGTGAGAGGCACCGGGGAGCTGTTTTTT. This codes for CASSQEGLAGVRGTGELFF.

The rearrangement links TRBV4-3 to TRBJ1-4, with D perhaps TRBD1 (5 bases). Trimming removed 0 bases at V and 10 bases at J, with 15 bases between. The CDR3 is 15 amino acids. Germline CDR1 LGHNA, CDR2 YSLEER. CDR3 sequence (DNA): TGCGCCAGCAGCCAAGATGTAGGGGAGGGAGGAAAACTGTTTTTT. Its translation: CASSQDVGEGGKLFF.

The rearrangement links TRBV10-3 to TRBJ2-3, with D unresolved. Trimming pared 5 bases from V and 3 bases from J, leaving 3 bases between. Germline V gene lookup returns CDR1 ENHRY and CDR2 SYGVKD. CDR3 size: 11 residues. The CDR3 nucleotides read TGTGCCATCAGTTTTACAGATACGCAGTATTTT. Amino acids: CAISFTDTQYF.

The V and J genes are TRBV11-3 and TRBJ2-2, with unresolved D. Trimming cost V 1 base and J 0 bases, with 9 bases left between them. The germline CDR1 and CDR2 sequences are SGHNT and YENEEA. This CDR3 is built from 16 residues. The CDR3 bases are TGTGCCAGCAGCTTAGTTGTCTTCCCGAACACCGGGGAGCTGTTTTTT. Translated: CASSLVVFPNTGELFF. The whole variable domain, filled in from reference TRBV11-3 and TRBJ2-2, reads EAGVVQSPRYKIIEKKQPVAFWCNPISGHNTLYWYLQNLGQGPELLIRYENEEAVDDSQLPKDRFSAERLKGVDSTLKIQPAELGDSAVYLCASSLVVFPNTGELFFGEGSRLTVL.

The chain uses TRBV11-2 and TRBJ1-6, with TRBD1 matching 7 bases. With 6 bases clipped from V and 0 bases from J, the junction kept 2 bases outside the gene matches. The germline V gene has CDR1 SGHAT and CDR2 FQNNGV. CDR3 length: 15 residues. DNA of the CDR3: TGTGCCAGCAGGACAGGGAGCTCCTATAATTCACCCCTCCACTTT. Translation gives CASRTGSSYNSPLHF. Together with reference TRBV11-2 and TRBJ1-6, the CDR3 gives the full variable domain: EAGVAQSPRYKIIEKRQSVAFWCNPISGHATLYWYQQILGQGPKLLIQFQNNGVVDDSQLPKDRFSAERLKGVDSTLKIQPAKLEDSAVYLCASRTGSSYNSPLHFGNGTRLTVT.

The sample holds one count of this clone. The chain couples TRBV7-2 to TRBJ1-5, with D possibly TRBD1 on 6 matching bases. V lost 3 bases and J 7 bases, leaving 16 bases between the germline ends. CDR3 size: 15 residues. Germline values: CDR1 SGHTA, CDR2 FQGNSA. The CDR3 spells CASSLDSTLGQPQHF. As DNA, the CDR3 is TGTGCCAGCAGCTTGGACAGTACCTTGGGGCAGCCCCAGCATTTT.

This chain uses TRBV7-8 with TRBJ1-4; the D is unclear. This CDR3 contains 14 residues. Trimming took off 6 bases at V and 10 bases at J, with 18 bases between the two ends. Germline assignment: CDR1 SGHVS and CDR2 FQNEAQ. The CDR3 protein is CASRKERVRGKLFF. In DNA, the CDR3 is TGTGCCAGCAGAAAGGAGAGGGTCCGGGGAAAACTGTTTTTT.

V and J are TRBV2 and TRBJ1-1; the D is unclear. The V gene's germline CDR1 is SNHLY and CDR2 FYNNEI. The CDR3 has 14 amino acids. V was pared by 6 bases and J by 11 bases, with 22 bases between. CDR3 coding DNA: TGTGCCAGCAGCCAGATCGTCGAGGGCCGGAGGGCTTTCTTT. Translating gives CASSQIVEGRRAFF.

The gene calls are TRBV5-1 and TRBJ2-3, with a weak D call TRBD1 (6 bases). The CDR3 extends over 15 amino acids. Trimming cost V 7 bases and J 2 bases, with 17 bases left between them. CDR1 SGHRS and CDR2 YFSETQ come from the germline V gene. The CDR3: CASGSGQRFTDTQYF. In DNA form, the CDR3 reads TGCGCCAGCGGATCTGGACAGCGATTCACAGATACGCAGTATTTT. The full variable domain, with the rest looked up from reference TRBV5-1 and TRBJ2-3, is KAGVTQTPRYLIKTRGQQVTLSCSPISGHRSVSWYQQTPGQGLQFLFEYFSETQRNKGNFPGRFSGRQFSNSRSEMNVSTLELGDSALYLCASGSGQRFTDTQYFGPGTRLTVL.

V is TRBV7-9 and J is TRBJ2-1; maybe TRBD2 (5 bases). CDR1 SEHNR and CDR2 FQNEAQ come from the germline V gene (reference sequence). The length of the CDR3 is 15 residues. The V end lost 6 bases, the J end lost 1 base, and 13 bases lay between the germline ends. CDR3 amino acids: CASSQSGRSYNEQFF. The CDR3 DNA is TGTGCCAGCAGTCAGTCGGGGAGATCCTACAATGAGCAGTTCTTC.

The rearrangement uses TRBV6-4 and TRBJ1-1; D might be TRBD1 (6 bases). The germline gives CDR1 MRHNA, CDR2 SNTAGT. The length of the CDR3 is 15 residues. V shed 0 bases and J shed 4 bases, with 12 bases lying between them. In DNA, the CDR3 is TGTGCCAGCAGTGACTCGACTACGACAGGCACTGAAGCTTTCTTT. Translating gives CASSDSTTTGTEAFF.

This chain links TRBV11-3 with TRBJ2-7; 9 bases are shared with TRBD2. Germline trimming cut 0 bases from V and 4 bases from J; bases unmatched to any gene: 10. This CDR3 contains 17 residues. Germline CDR1 and CDR2: SGHNT and YENEEA. CDR3 coding DNA: TGTGCCAGCAGCTTAGATGGTCGAGCGGGGGGTGTTTACGAGCAGTACTTC. The encoded protein is CASSLDGRAGGVYEQYF.

The chain joins TRBV5-4 to TRBJ2-7; D gene uncertain. The V gene's germline CDR1 is SGHNT and CDR2 YYREEE (reference sequence). With 0 bases removed from V and 4 bases from J, the gap between germline ends came to 8 bases. The CDR3 length is 13 residues. Here the CDR3 reads CASSLGALYEQYF. CDR3 bases: TGTGCCAGCAGCTTGGGAGCCTTATACGAGCAGTACTTC.

The CDR3 coding sequence is TGCGCCAGCAGCTTAAGGGGTCCCGGGGAGCTGTTTTTT. Protein: CASSLRGPGELFF. The chain is built from TRBV5-1 and TRBJ2-2, with D perhaps TRBD1 (5 bases). Trimming pared 2 bases from V and 6 bases from J, leaving 8 bases between. The CDR3 runs 13 residues. Per germline, CDR1 SGHRS and CDR2 YFSETQ.

This clone appeared a single time. Here the CDR3 DNA reads TGTGCCAGCAGCCAACAAAAGGGGGCGCACTATGGCTACACCTTC. The encoded protein is CASSQQKGAHYGYTF. The J gene is TRBJ1-2, the V gene TRBV4-2; 7 bases are shared with TRBD1. Unmatched junction bases numbered 6, after V lost 2 bases and J lost 3 bases. CDR1 and CDR2 (germline): LGHNA, YNFKEQ. There are 15 residues in the CDR3.

The chain uses TRBV7-6 and TRBJ2-7, with 13 bases identical to TRBD2. The CDR3 runs to 22 residues. Germline CDR1 reads SGHVS; CDR2 reads FNYEAQ. V was pared by 2 bases and J by 2 bases, with 21 bases of the junction left unmatched. The CDR3 here is CASSLLLAGGFSASISPYEQYF. DNA of the CDR3: TGTGCCAGCAGCTTATTACTAGCGGGGGGGTTTTCCGCTAGCATCTCGCCCTACGAGCAGTACTTC.